This T cell receptor (beta chain) was identified during a study of shared clonotypes between healthy human individuals (dated by TCRdb to the early 2020s). Broadly, across the study: A few men and two women, aged 18 to 49 years, made up the cohort. To increase sequencing depth and limit assay-specific biases, TCR repertoire library preparation and sequencing were carried out by different laboratories using diverse techniques. To estimate repertoire size and how much clonotype sharing occurs between individuals, the study deeply sequenced the blood TCR repertoires of about five healthy adults. Leukapheresis yielded between about 0.94 and 8.9 billion PBMCs per donor. For each donor, three plates each were used for CD4 naive and CD4 memory, two plates were used for CD8 naive, and one plate was used for CD8 memory. On the study overall, not on this receptor specifically: Larger estimated clonotype richness was generally found for naive subsets than for memory subsets. Sampling was restricted to blood, and TCR repertoires in tissues likely differ from the TCR repertoires found in blood. Pairwise subsampling indicated that sequencing depth was expected to affect the degree of clonotype sharing among donors. Roughly 5% of naive CD4, 3% to 4% of naive CD8, approximately 2% of memory CD4, and roughly 0.4% of memory CD8 clonotypes were shared across several donors. Even with the large sequencing depth, rarefaction of the sorted-subset datasets indicated that sequencing was incomplete. Compared with non-shared clonotypes, clonotypes shared by all four sorted-subset donors had higher generation probabilities. Because the study included a small number of donors, the genetic and exposure-history diversity represented was limited.

Using the deep immunoSEQ assay, multiplex PCR amplified TCR CDR3 regions from genomic DNA. Extracted genomic DNA from each cell subset was spread evenly across all wells of several immunoSEQ 96-well plates, with each plate serving as a replicate. For sorted subsets, 200 ng of genomic DNA, equivalent to 30,000 or so T cell genomes, went into each replicate PCR. Purified libraries were quantified with a Qubit 3.0 fluorometer, sized on a Bioanalyzer 2100, and re-quantified with the KAPA Library Quantification kit. Each immunoSEQ 96-well plate was sequenced on its own single-read 150-cycle Illumina NextSeq 550 flow cell. Processing in the source paper ran as follows. Because the immunoSEQ output included only junctional sequences and no quality scores, the filtering could not be the same as the filtering used for full-length reads. Sequences were annotated with PyIR, a Python wrapper for IgBLAST v1.9, using IMGT germline references to assign V/J genes and CDR3. Any read was removed if the V/J assignment was weak (E-value above 1e-6), the CDR3 was missing, or the read contained stop codons, out-of-frame junctions, or ambiguous translated residues. V3J clonotypes were defined by identical inferred V gene, J gene, and CDR3 amino acid sequence. Percentage overlap between repertoires was calculated by dividing the number of shared unique clonotypes by the size of the smaller repertoire. Richness of each repertoire was evaluated using RTK rarefaction, the Chao1 estimator, and Recon v2.1 estimates of unobserved clonotypes. For all TCRbeta clonotypes obtained by the gDNA method from several donors, generation probabilities were computed with OLGA. TCRdb provides this immuneACCESS table in a form limited to in-frame rearrangements. Some clones are lacking; in checked studies, under half of them reflect an unresolved V gene, and why the rest are absent is not known. V, J and clone size were drawn from that table, and D and trimming were deduced from the DNA. This sample holds about 750,000 clones; 80% to 95% were observed only once. Of the sample, 24% falls within the top ten clones.

Comments on this clone: Its antigen is still unknown. Base qualities are missing; no much larger clone stands one base away.

Trimming removed 0 bases from V and 0 bases from J; the gene matches leave 7 bases unexplained. Including the terminal cysteine and phenylalanine, the CDR3 comprises 19 residues. This entry keeps only the CDR3 DNA: 57 bases, framed from base 1. The germline V gene gives CDR1 as SGHRS and CDR2 as YFSETQ. CD8 naive samples consisted of CD45RO-negative cells that were positively selected for CCR7, yielding a CD45RA+CCR7+ population without TemRA cells. The donors were healthy, HIV-negative adults who had no recently reported acute infections or vaccinations. Only Caucasian adults living in Nashville, Tennessee, USA were represented among the donors. After blood collection by leukapheresis, PBMCs were isolated using Ficoll-Histopaque density gradient centrifugation and then cryopreserved in the vapor phase of liquid nitrogen. Purity and quantity of every magnetically sorted T cell population were checked by analytical flow cytometry. From each sorted fraction, genomic DNA was isolated and quantified by UV absorbance on a Nanodrop 2000c.

Sequencing input: naive CD8+ T cells sorted from blood. Explained via the paper, the cell subset or site label denotes: CD45RA+CCR7+. The clonotype comes from a man younger than 45 in good health. Here the chain combines TRBV5-1 and TRBJ1-3; 12 bases in the middle match TRBD1. The sequenced DNA is TGCGCCAGCAGCTTGGCCGGGACAGGGGGCTCGGGCTCTGGAAACACCATATATTTT. Its protein is CASSLAGTGGSGSGNTIYF.